This entry describes one TCR beta chain. Germline V gene lookup returns CDR1 MNHNY and CDR2 SVGAGI (reference sequence). The V gene lost 7 bases and the J gene lost 1 base, with 16 bases spanning the gap. The length of the CDR3 is 15 residues. Here immunoSEQ multiplex PCR was the method, and the copy in TCRdb shows in-frame clones only, minus some. The repertoire consists of about 100,000 clones, with 89% occurring once and the leading ten covering about 0.15%. This record belongs to a study of OX40 agonist ivuxolimab in advanced cancers. Study overall: Dose-escalation patients were diagnosed with hepatocellular carcinoma, melanoma, renal cell cancer or head and neck cancer.

The material was CD4+ or CD8+ T cells sorted from blood, obtained in a trial of the OX40 agonist ivuxolimab. This clonotype originated in an adult with an advanced solid tumor such as melanoma, head and neck, liver or kidney cancer. The rearrangement uses TRBV6-6 and TRBJ1-1; D uncertain. This CDR3 reads CASTTTHRRNTEAFF. CDR3 sequence (DNA): TGTGCCAGCACCACTACCCATAGGAGGAACACTGAAGCTTTCTTT.